The clone carrying this T cell receptor beta chain was detected ten times or more. Its target is not known. It was with a sample-barcoded 5' primer and a J-beta primer mix that a second PCR of roughly 7 to 11 cycles was run. From the 5' RACE reads, TCRdb called clonotypes with MiXCR, one entry per CDR3 protein. The repertoire includes approximately 680,000 distinct CDR3 sequences, approximately 30% of them detected once, and approximately 15% sits in the top ten. The sample comes from a study of blood T cells in healthy people across ages. Study results and caveats: Roughly linear declines in TCR beta diversity per million T cells occurred with age. Relative to aged donors, long-lived donors carried more naive CD4+ cells and displayed higher diversity. PBMCs that were unsorted prevented a conclusive naive versus antigen-experienced comparison. Changes in expanded clonotypes were possibly confounded, as the CMV status of donors was unknown.

CDR1 and CDR2 (germline): DFQATT, SNEGSKA (reference sequence). This CDR3 comprises 17 residues. The junction had 19 bases not matched to a gene; V was cut back by 4 bases and J by 7 bases. The sequenced material came from blood. The chain recombines TRBV20-1 with TRBJ2-1, with 7 bases aligning to TRBD2. The receptor's source is a woman aged 80 or over in good health. The CDR3 is CSAKKLGSSGEGNEQFF. The CDR3, as DNA: TGCAGTGCTAAGAAGTTAGGTTCGAGCGGGGAAGGAAATGAGCAGTTCTTC.